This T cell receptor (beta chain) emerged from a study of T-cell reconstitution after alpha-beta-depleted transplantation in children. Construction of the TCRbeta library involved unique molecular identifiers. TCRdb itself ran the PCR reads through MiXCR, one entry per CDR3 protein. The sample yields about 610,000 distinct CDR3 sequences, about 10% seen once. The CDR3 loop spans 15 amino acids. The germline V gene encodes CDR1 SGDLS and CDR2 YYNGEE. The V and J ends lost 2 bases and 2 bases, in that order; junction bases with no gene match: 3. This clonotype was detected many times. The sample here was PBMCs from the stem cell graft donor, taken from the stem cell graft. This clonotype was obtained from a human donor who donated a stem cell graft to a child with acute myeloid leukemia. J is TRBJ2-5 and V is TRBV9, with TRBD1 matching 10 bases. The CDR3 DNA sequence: TGTGCCAGCAGCGTTGACAGGGGGCTACAAGAGACCCAGTACTTC. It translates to CASSVDRGLQETQYF.